These 20 T cell receptor beta chains were all obtained from the same sample, sequenced in a study of blood T cell repertoires in COVID-19. Clones were read by immunoSEQ multiplex PCR, and TCRdb kept only the in-frame ones, dropping some. The sample consists of about 290,000 clones, 75% to 90% of them appearing once. Material: PBMCs or T cells enriched from blood (not recorded which). These receptors all come from a woman in her thirties or forties who had recovered from COVID-19.

The gene calls are TRBV5-1 and TRBJ2-3; tentatively, D is TRBD2 (6 bases). Trimming took 2 bases from V and 2 from J, leaving 15 bases between them. Germline V lookup: CDR1 SGHRS, CDR2 YFSETQ. The CDR3 contains 16 residues. The CDR3 loop reads CASSFRPGAVTDTQYF. For the CDR3, the DNA is TGCGCCAGCAGCTTTAGGCCGGGAGCCGTCACAGATACGCAGTATTTT.

The table lists this clone with a few counts. The chain employs TRBV29-1 and TRBJ1-1; D call uncertain. Germline V gene data show CDR1 as SQVTM and CDR2 as ANQGSEA. The V gene lost 7 bases and the J gene lost 6 bases, with 15 bases spanning the gap. The CDR3 runs 12 residues. CDR3 nucleotide sequence: TGCAGCGCCCTCGGGGTCCGCTCTGAAGCTTTCTTT. Translating it yields CSALGVRSEAFF.

This chain uses TRBV6-1 with TRBJ1-2; 8 nucleotides align to TRBD1. The CDR3 covers 14 residues. Germline V gene data show CDR1 as MNHNS and CDR2 as SASEGT. The V segment lost 1 base and the J segment 7 bases; nucleotides outside the gene matches: 5. CDR3 region: CASSEGQGLSGYTF. Written as DNA, the CDR3 is TGTGCCAGCAGTGAAGGACAGGGGTTATCTGGCTACACCTTC.

The chain links TRBV6-4 to TRBJ2-7, with 9 bases matching TRBD2. The CDR3 contains 16 residues. The germline V gene has CDR1 MRHNA and CDR2 SNTAGT. V was pared by 7 bases and J by 2 bases, with 12 bases of the junction left unmatched. The DNA of the CDR3 is TGTGCCAGCATGGGGCTAGCGGGATTCCCTCCCTACGAGCAGTACTTC. As protein: CASMGLAGFPPYEQYF.

The CDR3 protein is CATTHSYSGIHTDTQYF. CDR3 coding DNA: TGTGCCACCACCCACTCCTATAGCGGGATTCACACAGATACGCAGTATTTT. This chain connects TRBV24-1 to TRBJ2-3, with 8 bases matching TRBD2. The CDR3 is 17 amino acids. Germline CDR1 and CDR2: KGHDR and SFDVKD. J was trimmed by 2 bases and V by 8 bases; bases with no gene match: 14.

This sequence joins TRBV9 and TRBJ2-1, with 9 bases fitting TRBD1. The germline V gene encodes CDR1 SGDLS and CDR2 YYNGEE. Losses at the gene ends were 0 bases for V and 4 bases for J; bases not matched to a gene: 5. The CDR3 contains 16 residues. CDR3 residues: CASSVGGTGRYNEQFF. The CDR3 nucleotides are TGTGCCAGCAGCGTAGGGGGGACAGGGCGGTACAATGAGCAGTTCTTC. The complete variable domain, with remaining parts taken from reference TRBV9 and TRBJ2-1, reads DSGVTQTPKHLITATGQRVTLRCSPRSGDLSVYWYQQSLDQGLQFLIQYYNGEERAKGNILERFSAQQFPDLHSELNLSSLELGDSALYFCASSVGGTGRYNEQFFGPGTRLTVL.

A few counts support this clone. CDR3 residues: CASSQSAGTKVYEQYF. The DNA of the CDR3 is TGTGCCAGCAGCCAGAGCGCCGGGACAAAGGTTTACGAGCAGTACTTC. This chain uses TRBV3-1 (or the pseudogene TRBV3-2) with TRBJ2-7; possible D gene TRBD1, 6 bases. Germline V CDR1 and CDR2: LGHDT, YNNKEL (reference sequence). The germline V and J ends were trimmed by 3 bases and 4 bases, with 19 bases remaining between them. This CDR3 region has 16 residues.

This chain joins TRBV19 and TRBJ1-3; 7 bases align to TRBD1. There are 15 residues in the CDR3. Germline lookup yields CDR1 LNHDA and CDR2 SQIVND (reference sequence). V lost 5 bases and J lost 0; bases outside the gene matches: 4. In nucleotides, the CDR3 is TGTGCCAGTAGTCCAGGGACAGACTCTGGAAACACCATATATTTT. Translation gives CASSPGTDSGNTIYF.

This chain connects TRBV20-1 to TRBJ2-1; 8 positions match TRBD1. V shed 3 bases, J shed 4 bases, and the junction held 11 bases outside the gene matches. Germline V gene sequence: CDR1 DFQATT, CDR2 SNEGSKA (reference sequence). The CDR3 is made up of 16 amino acids. The DNA of the CDR3 is TGCAGTGCTAGTAAGCCGGGACAGGTTCTTTACAATGAGCAGTTCTTC. Protein sequence: CSASKPGQVLYNEQFF.

This rearrangement joins TRBV18 to TRBJ1-1; 9 nucleotides agree with TRBD1. The CDR3 is 14 residues long. Trimming at V came to 6 bases and at J to 2 bases, leaving 4 bases not matched to a gene. CDR1 and CDR2 from the germline V gene are KGHSH and LQKENI. The CDR3 loop is CASSGTGSNTEAFF. The CDR3 nucleotides read TGTGCCAGCTCCGGGACAGGGTCAAACACTGAAGCTTTCTTT.

This chain links TRBV19 with TRBJ1-1, with unresolved D. V was shortened by 1 base and J by 4 bases, with 7 bases between the two germline ends. CDR3 length: 13 amino acids. Germline lookup yields CDR1 LNHDA and CDR2 SQIVND (reference sequence). CDR3 residues: CASSIGRGTEAFF. Here the CDR3 DNA reads TGTGCCAGTAGTATAGGGAGAGGCACTGAAGCTTTCTTT.

DNA for the CDR3: TGCGCCAGCAGCGCCCAGACTAGCGTGGGCTACAATGAGCAGTTCTTC. Translated, it gives CASSAQTSVGYNEQFF. The rearrangement uses TRBV5-1 and TRBJ2-1, with 8 bases matching TRBD2. The germline CDR1 and CDR2 sequences are SGHRS and YFSETQ. Trimming removed 4 bases from V and 3 bases from J; junction bases left unmatched: 9. This CDR3 contains 16 residues.

This clone showed up just once. The V gene is TRBV19, the J gene TRBJ1-2; D is possibly TRBD1 (5 bases). Germline-derived CDR1 and CDR2 are LNHDA and SQIVND (reference sequence). V shed 5 bases and J shed 4 bases, with 14 bases lying between them. This CDR3 has 14 residues. CDR3 region: CASSVLQGGYGYTF. The CDR3 DNA is TGTGCCAGTAGTGTCCTCCAGGGAGGCTATGGCTACACCTTC.

The chain combines TRBV2 with TRBJ1-5, with TRBD1 matching 8 bases. CDR1 and CDR2 (germline): SNHLY, FYNNEI. V lost 6 bases to trimming and J lost 5 bases; unmatched junction nucleotides: 9. The CDR3 is made up of 15 amino acids. CDR3 residues: CASRGTGGVDQPQHF. CDR3 DNA sequence: TGTGCCAGCAGGGGTACAGGGGGTGTGGATCAGCCCCAGCATTTT.

The CDR3 region has the DNA TGTGCCTGGAGTGGCCCCAACAGGGGTAGGTCACCCCTCCACTTT. Translated: CAWSGPNRGRSPLHF. The V and J genes are TRBV30 and TRBJ1-6; 7 positions agree with TRBD1. The CDR3 is 15 amino acids. CDR1 GTSNPN and CDR2 SVGIG come from the germline V gene (reference sequence). J lost 10 bases, V lost 1 base, and 10 bases had no gene match.

The chain couples TRBV5-8 to TRBJ2-1; 9 bases are shared with TRBD2. Germline trimming cut 0 bases from V and 1 base from J; bases unmatched to any gene: 5. The CDR3 consists of 17 residues. The germline CDR1 and CDR2 sequences are SGHTS and YDEGEE. The CDR3 DNA follows: TGTGCCAGCAGCTTGGCGGCAGCGGGGGGATCCTACAATGAGCAGTTCTTC. Translation gives CASSLAAAGGSYNEQFF.

The rearrangement uses TRBV15 and TRBJ2-1, with D perhaps matching TRBD2 (6 bases). There are 16 residues in the CDR3. V lost 0 bases, J lost 3 bases, and 12 bases lay in between. The germline V gene encodes CDR1 LNHNV and CDR2 YYDKDF (reference sequence). This CDR3 reads CATSRDRGGDYNEQFF. The CDR3, as DNA: TGTGCCACCAGCAGAGATCGGGGCGGGGACTACAATGAGCAGTTCTTC.

The chain joins TRBV5-1 to TRBJ1-2, with 7 nucleotides matching TRBD1. The CDR3 extends over 16 amino acids. Germline V gene data show CDR1 as SGHRS and CDR2 as YFSETQ. Trimming at V came to 4 bases and at J to 1 base, leaving 10 bases not matched to a gene. The CDR3 DNA is TGCGCCAGCAGCCCGACGACAGGGCTTGGTAACTATGGCTACACCTTC. Translating gives CASSPTTGLGNYGYTF.

DNA of the CDR3: TGTGCCAGCAGTAACACTAGGGATGAGCAGTTCTTC. It translates to CASSNTRDEQFF. The genes are TRBV12-3 or TRBV12-4 and TRBJ2-1; D possibly corresponds to TRBD2 (5 bases). The CDR3 totals 12 residues. V gave up 5 bases and J gave up 8 bases, with 10 bases separating them.

This clone has a single count. CDR3 DNA: TGCGCCAGCAGCTTGGTTGGGGGGAACTCTGGAAACACCATATATTTT. Translated, it gives CASSLVGGNSGNTIYF. The chain is built from TRBV5-1 and TRBJ1-3; maybe TRBD1 (5 bases). The V and J ends lost 0 bases and 0 bases respectively, with 10 bases between them. CDR3 length: 16 amino acids. Germline loops: CDR1 SGHRS, CDR2 YFSETQ.